The clone carrying this T cell receptor (beta chain) was seen repeatedly, ten times or more. As yet, its antigen is unknown. This entry comes from a study of neurological immune-mediated disorders. The unsorted libraries were made from 2 million PBMCs kept at -80 C. V shed 6 bases, J shed 0 bases, and the junction held 2 bases outside the gene matches. CDR3 length equals 13 residues. Germline V gene lookup returns CDR1 MNHNS and CDR2 SASEGT. Whole-study results and caveats: Expanded clones shared no CDR3 amino acid sequences across subjects, suggesting private repertoires in all groups.

cDNA synthesis was performed by 5'RACE with 10-nucleotide random UMIs. TCRdb re-called the 5' RACE reads through MiXCR, storing one row per CDR3 protein. The sample contains tens of thousands of distinct CDR3 sequences, around 3.9% of which appear only once. This sequence joins TRBV6-1 and TRBJ2-7; 7 bases agree with TRBD2. The clonotype comes from a man aged 25 to 40 with multiple sclerosis. Sequences were obtained from PBMCs. The CDR3 protein is CASRERGSYEQYF. As DNA, the CDR3 is TGTGCCAGCAGGGAGCGGGGCTCCTACGAGCAGTACTTC.